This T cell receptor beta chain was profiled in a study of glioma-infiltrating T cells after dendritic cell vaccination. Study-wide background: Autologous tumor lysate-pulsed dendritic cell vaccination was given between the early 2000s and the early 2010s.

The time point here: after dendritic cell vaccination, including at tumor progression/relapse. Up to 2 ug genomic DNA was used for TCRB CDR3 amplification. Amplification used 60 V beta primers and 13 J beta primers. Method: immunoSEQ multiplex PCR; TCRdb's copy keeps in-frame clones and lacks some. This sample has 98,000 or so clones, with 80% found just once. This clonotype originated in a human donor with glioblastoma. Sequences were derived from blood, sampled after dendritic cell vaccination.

The DNA of the CDR3 is TGCGCCAGCAGCCAAGTACAGGGCCCGGGTGGCTACACCTTC. Its protein product is CASSQVQGPGGYTF. The V gene is TRBV4-1, the J gene TRBJ1-2; a weak D match, TRBD1 (6 bases). There are 14 residues in the CDR3. Trimming removed 1 base from V and 7 bases from J, with 13 bases in between. The V gene's germline CDR1 is MGHRA and CDR2 YSYEKL.